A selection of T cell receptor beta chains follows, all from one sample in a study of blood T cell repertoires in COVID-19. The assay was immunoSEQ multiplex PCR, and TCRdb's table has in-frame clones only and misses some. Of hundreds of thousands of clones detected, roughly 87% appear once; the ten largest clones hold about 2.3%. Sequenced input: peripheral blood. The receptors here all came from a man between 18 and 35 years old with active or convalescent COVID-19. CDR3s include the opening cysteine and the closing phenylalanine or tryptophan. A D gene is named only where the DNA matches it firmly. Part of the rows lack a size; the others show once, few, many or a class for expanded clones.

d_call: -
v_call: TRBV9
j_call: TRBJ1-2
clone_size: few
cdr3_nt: TGTGCCAGCTTCTCCCGGCGGTGGAAGAAGAACCATGGCTACACCTTC
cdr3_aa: CASFSRRWKKNHGYTF

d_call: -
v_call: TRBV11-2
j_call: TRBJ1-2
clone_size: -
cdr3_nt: TGTGCCAGCAGCTTAGATTGGAGACAGGCACTTAACTATGGCTACACCTTC
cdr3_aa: CASSLDWRQALNYGYTF

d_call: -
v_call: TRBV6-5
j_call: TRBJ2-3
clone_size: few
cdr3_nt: TGTGCCAGCAGGGGCGGGGAAGAGACAGATACGCAGTATTTT
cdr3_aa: CASRGGEETDTQYF

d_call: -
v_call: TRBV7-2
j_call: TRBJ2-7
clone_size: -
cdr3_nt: TGTGCCAGCAGCTTTTTGGGGCATCAAGACTACGAGCAGTACTTC
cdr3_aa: CASSFLGHQDYEQYF

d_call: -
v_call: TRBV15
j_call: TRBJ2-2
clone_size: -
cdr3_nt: TGTGCCACCAGCCATGCAGGCGCTCGGGAGCTGTTTTTT
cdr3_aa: CATSHAGARELFF

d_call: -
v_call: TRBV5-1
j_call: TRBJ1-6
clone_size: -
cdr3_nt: TGCGCCAGCAGCTTGACGCTAACAGGGACAAGGTATTCACCCCTCCACTTT
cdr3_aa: CASSLTLTGTRYSPLHF

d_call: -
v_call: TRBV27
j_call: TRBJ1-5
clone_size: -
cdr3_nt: TGTGCCAGCAGCCTGACAGAAAATCAGCCCCAGCATTTT
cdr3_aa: CASSLTENQPQHF

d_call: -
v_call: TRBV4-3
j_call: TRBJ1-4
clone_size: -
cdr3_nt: TGCGCCAGCAGCCAATCCGGGGGTGAAAAACTGTTTTTT
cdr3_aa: CASSQSGGEKLFF

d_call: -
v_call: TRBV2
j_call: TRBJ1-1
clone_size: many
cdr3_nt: TGTGCCAGCACAGGGACTGGCACTGAAGCTTTCTTT
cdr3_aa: CASTGTGTEAFF

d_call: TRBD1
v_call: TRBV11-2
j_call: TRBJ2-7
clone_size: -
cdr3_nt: TGTGCCAGCAGCTTAGATCAGGGGGTTTTATACGAGCAGTACTTC
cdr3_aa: CASSLDQGVLYEQYF

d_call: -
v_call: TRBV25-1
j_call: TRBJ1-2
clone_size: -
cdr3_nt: TGTGCCAGCAGTGAAATTGGGGGGGCGGATGGCTACACCTTC
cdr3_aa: CASSEIGGADGYTF

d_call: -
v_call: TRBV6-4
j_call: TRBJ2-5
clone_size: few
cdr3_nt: TGTGCCAGCAGTGACCCCCCCGCGACAGGTCTGGGAGAGACCCAGTACTTC
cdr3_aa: CASSDPPATGLGETQYF

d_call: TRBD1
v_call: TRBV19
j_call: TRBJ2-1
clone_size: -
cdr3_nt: TGTGCCAGTAGTAGGCTCGACAGGGGAATATTGAATGAGCAGTTCTTC
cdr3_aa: CASSRLDRGILNEQFF

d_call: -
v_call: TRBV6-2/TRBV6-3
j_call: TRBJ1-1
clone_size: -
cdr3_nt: TGTGCCAGCAGTTACTCCAATCTGAGGGCGAACACTGAAGCTTTCTTT
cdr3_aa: CASSYSNLRANTEAFF

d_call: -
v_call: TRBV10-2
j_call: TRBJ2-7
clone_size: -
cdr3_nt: TGCGCCAGCAGTGAGTCTTTTGGACAGTCCGAGCAGTACTTC
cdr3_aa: CASSESFGQSEQYF

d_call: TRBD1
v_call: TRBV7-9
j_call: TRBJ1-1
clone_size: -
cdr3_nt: TGTGCCAGCAGCGCCGGGACAGGGAACACTGAAGCTTTCTTT
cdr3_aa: CASSAGTGNTEAFF

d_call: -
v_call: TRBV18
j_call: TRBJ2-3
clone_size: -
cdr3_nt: TGTGCCAGCTCCCCGAGGGGGACAGATACGCAGTATTTT
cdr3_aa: CASSPRGTDTQYF

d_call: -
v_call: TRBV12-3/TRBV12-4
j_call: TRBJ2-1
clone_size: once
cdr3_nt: TGTGCCAGCAGTCCGACTCTAGCGAATGAGCAGTTCTTC
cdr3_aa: CASSPTLANEQFF

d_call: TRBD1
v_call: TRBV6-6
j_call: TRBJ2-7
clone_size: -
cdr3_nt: TGTGCCAGCAGCTTTAGACAGGGAGAGTCCTACGAGCAGTACTTC
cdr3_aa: CASSFRQGESYEQYF

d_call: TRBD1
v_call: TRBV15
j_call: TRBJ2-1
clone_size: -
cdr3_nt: TGTGCCACCAGGTCCTCCGGGACAGGGTTAAGCAATGAGCAGTTCTTC
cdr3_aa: CATRSSGTGLSNEQFF

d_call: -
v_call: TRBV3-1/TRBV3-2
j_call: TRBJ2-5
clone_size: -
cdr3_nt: TGTGCCAGCAGCCAAAGCGCTGTACAAGAGACCCAGTACTTC
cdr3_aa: CASSQSAVQETQYF

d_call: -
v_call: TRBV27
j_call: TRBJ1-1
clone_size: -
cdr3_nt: TGTGCCAGCAGTGCTGGACTTTTTAACACTGAAGCTTTCTTT
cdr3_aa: CASSAGLFNTEAFF

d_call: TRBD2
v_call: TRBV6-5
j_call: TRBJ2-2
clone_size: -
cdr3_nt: TGTGCCAGCAGGGGACTAGCAGGGACCGGGGAGCTGTTTTTT
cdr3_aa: CASRGLAGTGELFF

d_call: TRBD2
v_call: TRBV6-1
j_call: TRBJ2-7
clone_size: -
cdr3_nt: TGTGCCAGTTATCCGACTAGCGGGCACTCCTACGAGCAGTACTTC
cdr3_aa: CASYPTSGHSYEQYF

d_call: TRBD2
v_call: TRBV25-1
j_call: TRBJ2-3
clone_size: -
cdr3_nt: TGTGCCAGCAGTAGAGAAGGGAGGGCAGATACGCAGTATTTT
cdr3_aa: CASSREGRADTQYF

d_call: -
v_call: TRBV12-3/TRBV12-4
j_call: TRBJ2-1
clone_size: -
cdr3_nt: TGTGCCAGCAGCACGTTCGGTGGTGAGCAGTTCTTC
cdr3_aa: CASSTFGGEQFF

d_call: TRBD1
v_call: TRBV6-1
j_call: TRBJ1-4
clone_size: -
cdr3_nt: TGTGCCAGCAGTGCGCCGGGACAGGGGGCCTTTGAAAAACTGTTTTTT
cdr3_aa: CASSAPGQGAFEKLFF